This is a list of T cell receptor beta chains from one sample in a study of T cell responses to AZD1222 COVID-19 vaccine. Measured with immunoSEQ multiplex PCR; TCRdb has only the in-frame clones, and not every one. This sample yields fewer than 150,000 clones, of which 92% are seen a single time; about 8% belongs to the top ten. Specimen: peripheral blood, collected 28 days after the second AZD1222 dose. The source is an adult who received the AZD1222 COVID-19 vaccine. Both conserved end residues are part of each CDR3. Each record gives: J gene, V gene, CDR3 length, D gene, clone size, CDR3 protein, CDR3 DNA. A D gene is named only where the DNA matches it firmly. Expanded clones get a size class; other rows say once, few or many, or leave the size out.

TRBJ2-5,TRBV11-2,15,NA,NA,CASSLSQGSGETQYF,TGTGCCAGCAGCTTATCGCAGGGTTCGGGCGAGACCCAGTACTTC
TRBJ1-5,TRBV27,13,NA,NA,CASSFGRNQPQHF,TGTGCCAGCAGTTTCGGGCGCAATCAGCCCCAGCATTTT
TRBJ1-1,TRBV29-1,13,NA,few,CSVSGRGITEAFF,TGCAGCGTTAGTGGCAGGGGAATCACTGAAGCTTTCTTT
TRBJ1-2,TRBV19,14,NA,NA,CASSPRSGGGGYTF,TGTGCCAGTAGTCCCCGCTCGGGGGGCGGCGGCTACACCTTC
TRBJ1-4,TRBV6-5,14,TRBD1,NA,CASSHGQGREKLFF,TGTGCCAGCAGCCACGGACAGGGACGGGAAAAACTGTTTTTT
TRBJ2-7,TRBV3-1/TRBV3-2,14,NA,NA,CASSPSGGTYEQYF,TGTGCCAGCAGCCCGTCCGGCGGGACCTACGAGCAGTACTTC
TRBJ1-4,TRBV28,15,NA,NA,CASSSLGGRSEKLFF,TGTGCCAGCAGCTCCTTGGGGGGTAGGAGTGAAAAACTGTTTTTT
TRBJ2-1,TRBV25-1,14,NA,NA,CASGARGTYNEQFF,TGTGCCAGCGGGGCAAGGGGGACCTACAATGAGCAGTTCTTC
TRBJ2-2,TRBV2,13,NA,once,CASSEGVAGELFF,TGTGCCAGCAGTGAGGGGGTCGCCGGGGAGCTGTTTTTT
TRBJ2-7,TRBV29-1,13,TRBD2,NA,CSVDPSGNHEQYF,TGCAGCGTTGACCCTAGCGGGAACCACGAGCAGTACTTC
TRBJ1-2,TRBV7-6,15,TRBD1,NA,CASSLFGTGVAGYTF,TGTGCCAGCAGCTTATTCGGGACAGGGGTTGCTGGCTACACCTTC
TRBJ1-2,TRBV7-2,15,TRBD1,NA,CASSPEQGAGYGYTF,TGTGCCAGCAGCCCCGAACAGGGGGCCGGGTATGGCTACACCTTC
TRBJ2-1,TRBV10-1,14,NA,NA,CASSDGGPNNEQFF,TGCGCCAGCAGTGACGGGGGGCCCAACAATGAGCAGTTCTTC
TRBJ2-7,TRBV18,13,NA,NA,CASSPQTQGEQYF,TGTGCCAGCTCACCGCAAACTCAAGGGGAGCAGTACTTC
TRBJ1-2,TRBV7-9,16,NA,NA,CASSLASYRVGYGYTF,TGTGCCAGCAGCTTAGCGAGCTACAGGGTGGGCTATGGCTACACCTTC
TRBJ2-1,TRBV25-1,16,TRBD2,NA,CASSESGGGYYNEQFF,TGTGCCAGCAGTGAATCCGGGGGGGGTTACTACAATGAGCAGTTCTTC
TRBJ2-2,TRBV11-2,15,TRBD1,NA,CASAPGTGISGELFF,TGTGCCAGCGCCCCCGGGACAGGGATTTCCGGGGAGCTGTTTTTT
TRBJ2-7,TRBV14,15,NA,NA,CASSQDMGGAYEQYF,TGTGCCAGCAGCCAAGATATGGGGGGCGCCTACGAGCAGTACTTC
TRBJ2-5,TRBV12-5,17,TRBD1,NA,CASGPKFAGTGQETQYF,TGTGCTAGTGGTCCAAAATTTGCCGGGACAGGGCAAGAGACCCAGTACTTC
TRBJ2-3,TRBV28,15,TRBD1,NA,CASTRDRGNTDTQYF,TGTGCCAGCACCCGGGACAGGGGGAACACAGATACGCAGTATTTT
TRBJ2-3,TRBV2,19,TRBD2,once,CASSMVLAGGSLGADTQYF,TGTGCCAGCAGTATGGTTTTAGCGGGAGGGTCCTTGGGGGCAGATACGCAGTATTTT
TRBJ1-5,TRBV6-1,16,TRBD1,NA,CASSDRTGYSNQPQHF,TGTGCCAGCAGTGATAGGACAGGTTATAGCAATCAGCCCCAGCATTTT
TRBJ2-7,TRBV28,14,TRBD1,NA,CASSTGTGGDEQYF,TGTGCCAGCAGTACAGGGACAGGGGGCGACGAGCAGTACTTC
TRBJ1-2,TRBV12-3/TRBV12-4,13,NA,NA,CASTQDGNYGYTF,TGTGCCAGCACCCAGGACGGCAACTATGGCTACACCTTC
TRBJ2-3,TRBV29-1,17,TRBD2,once,CSVEGALAGGFADTQYF,TGCAGCGTTGAAGGGGCTCTGGCGGGAGGGTTCGCAGATACGCAGTATTTT
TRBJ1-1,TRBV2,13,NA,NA,CASSGRMNTEAFF,TGTGCCAGCAGCGGGAGGATGAACACTGAAGCTTTCTTT
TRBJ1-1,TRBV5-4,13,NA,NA,CASSLTGNTEAFF,TGTGCCAGCAGCCTGACAGGGAACACTGAAGCTTTCTTT
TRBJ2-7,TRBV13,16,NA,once,CASSLGDFLSSYEQYF,TGTGCCAGCAGCTTGGGGGACTTTCTAAGCTCCTACGAGCAGTACTTC
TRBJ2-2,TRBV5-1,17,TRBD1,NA,CASSLAAGTGGTGELFF,TGCGCCAGCAGCTTGGCGGCCGGGACAGGGGGCACCGGGGAGCTGTTTTTT
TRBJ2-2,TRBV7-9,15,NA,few,CATDSGTRNTGELFF,TGTGCCACCGATTCCGGGACGAGAAACACCGGGGAGCTGTTTTTT
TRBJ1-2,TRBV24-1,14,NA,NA,CATSDPTSGMDYTF,TGTGCCACCAGTGATCCTACTTCAGGAATGGACTACACCTTC
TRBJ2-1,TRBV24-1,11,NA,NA,CATSDKRGQFF,TGTGCCACCAGTGACAAACGAGGGCAGTTCTTC
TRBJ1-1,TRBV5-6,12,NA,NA,CASSLRPGEAFF,TGTGCCAGCAGCTTGAGACCAGGAGAAGCTTTCTTT
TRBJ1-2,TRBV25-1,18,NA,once,CASSEYPPADWNRYGYTF,TGTGCCAGCAGTGAATATCCCCCCGCGGACTGGAATCGGTATGGCTACACCTTC
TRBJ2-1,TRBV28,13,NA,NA,CASLGDSLNEQFF,TGTGCCAGCTTGGGGGATTCATTAAATGAGCAGTTCTTC
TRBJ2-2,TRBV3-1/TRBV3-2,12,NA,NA,CASSNPTGELFF,TGTGCCAGCAGCAACCCCACCGGGGAGCTGTTTTTT
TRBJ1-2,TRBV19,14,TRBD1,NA,CASSGQGVIGGYTF,TGTGCCAGTTCCGGACAGGGGGTTATCGGTGGCTACACCTTC
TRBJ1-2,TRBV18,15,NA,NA,CASSQGGRELYGYTF,TGTGCCAGCTCACAAGGCGGCAGGGAGCTCTATGGCTACACCTTC
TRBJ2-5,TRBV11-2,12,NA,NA,CASSTLAGNEDF,TGTGCCAGCAGCACCTTAGCAGGGAACGAGGACTTC
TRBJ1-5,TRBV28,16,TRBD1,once,CASSLSGQGAYQPQHF,TGTGCCAGCAGTTTATCGGGACAGGGAGCGTATCAGCCCCAGCATTTT
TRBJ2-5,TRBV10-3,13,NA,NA,CAISHTAQETQYF,TGTGCCATCAGCCATACGGCCCAAGAGACCCAGTACTTC
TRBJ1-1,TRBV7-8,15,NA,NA,CASSLAGGMNTEAFF,TGTGCCAGCAGCTTAGCCGGGGGCATGAACACTGAAGCTTTCTTT
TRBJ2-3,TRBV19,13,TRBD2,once,CASSRLAPDTQYF,TGTGCCAGTAGTAGACTAGCCCCAGATACGCAGTATTTT
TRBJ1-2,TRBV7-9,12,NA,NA,CASSLDATGYTF,TGTGCCAGCAGCTTAGATGCCACTGGCTACACCTTC
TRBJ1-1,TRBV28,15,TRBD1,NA,CASRTAGTGGFEAFF,TGTGCCAGCAGAACCGCAGGGACAGGGGGTTTCGAAGCTTTCTTT
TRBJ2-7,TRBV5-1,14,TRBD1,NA,CASSAGQGSYEQYF,TGCGCCAGCAGCGCCGGACAGGGGAGCTACGAGCAGTACTTC
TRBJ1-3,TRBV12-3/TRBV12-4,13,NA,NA,CASSLAPGNTIYF,TGTGCCAGCAGTTTGGCTCCCGGAAACACCATATATTTT
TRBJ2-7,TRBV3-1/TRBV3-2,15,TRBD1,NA,CASSQEQTGSYEQYF,TGTGCCAGCAGCCAAGAGCAGACAGGGTCCTACGAGCAGTACTTC
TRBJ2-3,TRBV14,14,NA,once,CASNQGIPTDTQYF,TGTGCCAGCAACCAGGGGATCCCCACAGATACGCAGTATTTT
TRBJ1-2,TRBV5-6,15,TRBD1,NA,CASSFGTGGAGGYTF,TGTGCCAGCAGCTTCGGGACAGGGGGCGCGGGTGGCTACACCTTC
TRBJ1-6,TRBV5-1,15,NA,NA,CASSLRTDDNSPLHF,TGCGCCAGCAGCTTACGGACGGATGATAATTCACCCCTCCACTTT
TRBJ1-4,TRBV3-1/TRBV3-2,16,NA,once,CASSQGRVATNEKLFF,TGTGCCAGCAGCCAAGGGAGGGTGGCAACTAATGAAAAACTGTTTTTT